This T cell receptor beta chain was found in a study of T cell changes during pregnancy in multiple sclerosis. This CDR3 has 15 amino acids. The ends lost 6 bases at V and 1 base at J; junction bases unmatched: 7. Germline V gives CDR1 MNHEY, CDR2 SVGAGI. Clones were sequenced by immunoSEQ multiplex PCR, and TCRdb holds only the in-frame ones, with some missing. Here the sample spans 95,000 to 150,000 clones, under 95% being singletons. V and J are TRBV6-5 and TRBJ2-5; 8 positions agree with TRBD2. Sequencing used peripheral blood, obtained before pregnancy. This receptor was identified in a female donor with multiple sclerosis, enrolled in a pregnancy study. Here the CDR3 reads CASSLKRGPQETQYF. CDR3 bases: TGTGCCAGCAGCTTAAAGCGGGGGCCCCAAGAGACCCAGTACTTC.